These 22 T cell receptor beta chains share one sample of origin, sequenced in a study of post-analysis software for immune sequencing data. General study findings and limits: Patients used several TRBV segments, including TRBV5-6, TRBV5-1 and TRBV20-1, more often than controls.

Carried by the TCR beta cDNA libraries were unique molecular identifiers. TCRdb called the PCR reads again in MiXCR, with one record for every CDR3 protein. Of about 560,000 distinct CDR3 sequences listed, roughly two fifths were seen once; the top ten hold around 1.7%. The antigens for these receptors are not known. The sample was blood. These receptor sequences come from a girl between 10 and 17 years old with multiple sclerosis.

This clonotype was seen more than once but under ten times. V is TRBV5-1 and J is TRBJ2-7; TRBD2 agrees at 9 bases. The CDR3 extends over 16 amino acids. In germline, CDR1 is SGHRS, CDR2 YFSETQ. V gave up 0 bases and J gave up 1 base; unmatched junction bases: 5. This CDR3 reads CASSLGQREVSYEQYF. Here the CDR3 DNA reads TGCGCCAGCAGCTTGGGACAGCGGGAGGTATCCTACGAGCAGTACTTC.

This clonotype was seen at least ten times. This chain connects TRBV20-1 to TRBJ2-7; TRBD1 aligns across 8 bases. CDR1 is DFQATT, CDR2 SNEGSKA, per germline (reference sequence). The V gene end was trimmed by 2 bases and the J gene end by 1 base; junction bases not matched to a gene: 1. The CDR3 consists of 13 residues. The CDR3 spells CSARRDRSYEQYF. CDR3 nucleotides: TGCAGTGCTAGAAGGGACAGGTCCTACGAGCAGTACTTC.

The chain is built from TRBV12-3 or TRBV12-4 and TRBJ2-4; unclear D gene. The J call may be incorrect, as the DNA end agrees better with TRBJ2-7. The CDR3 has 14 residues. Here the CDR3 reads CASTSFRGSYEQYF. CDR3 DNA sequence: TGTGCCAGCACCTCTTTTCGAGGCTCCTACGAGCAGTACTTC.

A few counts support this clonotype. The gene calls are TRBV29-1 and TRBJ2-7; no definite D call. Germline V gene data show CDR1 as SQVTM and CDR2 as ANQGSEA. The length of the CDR3 is 15 residues. V shed 6 bases and J shed 0 bases, with 18 bases lying between them. The CDR3 sequence is CSVAKMIESSYEQYF. In DNA, the CDR3 is TGCAGCGTGGCCAAGATGATTGAAAGCTCCTACGAGCAGTACTTC.

The rearrangement links TRBV11-2 to TRBJ1-2, with 8 bases matching TRBD1. Germline assignment: CDR1 SGHAT and CDR2 FQNNGV. The CDR3 spans 12 residues. Trimming took 7 bases from V and 10 from J; bases not matched to a gene: 8. In DNA, the CDR3 is TGTGCCAGCACTCGCGGGACAGGCACCTACACCTTC. As protein: CASTRGTGTYTF.

The genes are TRBV7-2 and TRBJ1-2; 7 bases match TRBD1. Unmatched junction bases numbered 7, after V lost 1 base and J lost 2 bases. CDR1 and CDR2 from the germline V gene are SGHTA and FQGNSA. The CDR3 has 16 amino acids. CDR3 in DNA: TGTGCCAGCAGCTTAGGGCGGGGACAGAGAAACTATGGCTACACCTTC. It codes for CASSLGRGQRNYGYTF.

This clonotype was recorded a few times. The chain employs TRBV5-1 and TRBJ1-1, with D perhaps matching TRBD1 (5 bases). V shed 4 bases and J shed 1 base, with 14 bases lying between them. The CDR3 covers 15 residues. CDR1 SGHRS and CDR2 YFSETQ come from the germline V gene. In nucleotides, the CDR3 is TGCGCCAGCAGCACTGGGAGGCAGGGGAACACTGAAGCTTTCTTT. It translates to CASSTGRQGNTEAFF.

V and J are TRBV29-1 and TRBJ2-5; D gene ambiguous. The DNA end favors TRBJ2-7, so the J call may be wrong. This CDR3 has 12 residues. Germline CDR1 SQVTM, CDR2 ANQGSEA. CDR3: CSVAISRDEQYF. DNA for the CDR3: TGCAGCGTCGCGATATCTCGGGACGAGCAGTACTTC.

V gene TRBV4-2 combines with J gene TRBJ2-1, with D hard to call. There are 16 residues in the CDR3. Trimming removed 0 bases from V and 6 bases from J, with 15 bases in between. Germline V lookup: CDR1 LGHNA, CDR2 YNFKEQ. The DNA for the CDR3 is TGTGCCAGCAGCCAAGATCAAGGACGGCCCGGCAATGAGCAGTTCTTC. Its protein is CASSQDQGRPGNEQFF.

This chain joins TRBV20-1 and TRBJ2-3, with a possible D match to TRBD2 (5 bases). With 5 bases removed from V and 2 bases from J, the gap between germline ends came to 17 bases. The CDR3 is 15 residues long. Germline assignment: CDR1 DFQATT and CDR2 SNEGSKA (reference sequence). Written as DNA, the CDR3 is TGCAGTGCTGACCTGGACCAGAGGGCCACAGATACGCAGTATTTT. This encodes CSADLDQRATDTQYF.

The chain has TRBV6-5 and TRBJ2-5; D perhaps matches TRBD2 (6 bases). The CDR3 spans 15 residues. V gave up 2 bases and J gave up 2 bases, with 12 bases separating them. CDR1 and CDR2 from the germline V gene are MNHEY and SVGAGI. CDR3 residues: CASSYGTGEQETQYF. The CDR3 DNA sequence: TGTGCCAGCAGTTACGGGACGGGGGAACAAGAGACCCAGTACTTC.

The rearrangement uses TRBV29-1 and TRBJ1-1; D might be TRBD1 (5 bases). Trimming removed 6 bases from V and 0 bases from J, with 11 bases in between. Germline V lookup: CDR1 SQVTM, CDR2 ANQGSEA. The CDR3 contains 13 residues. Written as DNA, the CDR3 is TGCAGCGTCCGACAGCTACTGAACACTGAAGCTTTCTTT. It is translated as CSVRQLLNTEAFF.

The chain has TRBV4-1 and TRBJ2-3, with 12 positions matching TRBD2. CDR3 length: 17 amino acids. Germline values: CDR1 MGHRA, CDR2 YSYEKL. With 6 bases clipped from V and 2 bases from J, the junction kept 9 bases outside the gene matches. Here the CDR3 DNA reads TGCGCCAGCAGGTATACTAGCGGGGGGCACTCCACAGATACGCAGTATTTT. This translates into CASRYTSGGHSTDTQYF.

The chain combines TRBV7-2 with TRBJ2-1; 8 bases line up with TRBD1. Germline values: CDR1 SGHTA, CDR2 FQGNSA. CDR3 length: 15 residues. The V segment lost 4 bases and the J segment 2 bases; nucleotides outside the gene matches: 4. As DNA, the CDR3 is TGTGCCAGCAGCTCCTACAGGGGGACCTACAATGAGCAGTTCTTC. Amino acids: CASSSYRGTYNEQFF.

This clonotype was seen only a few times. The chain is built from TRBV6-6 and TRBJ2-7; D is tentatively TRBD1 or TRBD2 (5 bases each). Trimming shortened V by 8 bases and J by 6 bases, and 14 bases separated the two germline ends. Per the germline V gene, CDR1 is MNHNY and CDR2 is SVGAGI (reference sequence). This CDR3 region has 12 residues. As DNA, the CDR3 is TGTGCCAGCCGGGACCCCCTACGCGAGCAGTACTTC. Amino acids: CASRDPLREQYF.

This clonotype occurred a few times. The chain links TRBV7-2 to TRBJ2-7; TRBD1 aligns across 7 bases. V shed 1 base and J 5 bases; nucleotides not matched to a gene: 8. The V gene's germline CDR1 is SGHTA and CDR2 FQGNSA. This CDR3 has 15 residues. The CDR3 sequence is CASSLVGDRANEQYF. The CDR3 DNA sequence: TGTGCCAGCAGCTTAGTAGGAGACAGGGCTAACGAGCAGTACTTC. The full variable domain, with the rest looked up from reference TRBV7-2 and TRBJ2-7, is GAGVSQSPSNKVTEKGKDVELRCDPISGHTALYWYRQSLGQGLEFLIYFQGNSAPDKSGLPSDRFSAERTGGSVSTLTIQRTQQEDSAVYLCASSLVGDRANEQYFGPGTRLTVT.

In its sample, this clonotype was seen a few times. This rearrangement joins TRBV27 to TRBJ2-3; D unresolved. CDR1 and CDR2 (germline): MNHEY, SMNVEV (reference sequence). The CDR3 is 17 amino acids. V was cut by 1 base and J by 4 bases, with 18 bases left in between. The CDR3 DNA follows: TGTGCCAGCAGTTTATTGGGCGGAGTGGATGCTGCAGATACGCAGTATTTT. This sequence encodes CASSLLGGVDAADTQYF.

The V call is TRBV6-5, the J call TRBJ2-5, with 9 bases fitting TRBD2. This CDR3 is built from 15 residues. With V trimmed by 5 bases and J by 5 bases, 9 bases remained unmatched. CDR1 MNHEY and CDR2 SVGAGI come from the germline V gene. The CDR3 bases are TGTGCCAGCAGTATAGCGGGAGACGGTCTGGAGACCCAGTACTTC. Amino acids: CASSIAGDGLETQYF.

The V and J genes are TRBV3-1 and TRBJ1-1; no reliable D call. The CDR3 has 15 residues. Germline CDR1 LGHDT, CDR2 YNNKEL (reference sequence). V was shortened by 0 bases and J by 1 base, with 9 bases between the two germline ends. In DNA form, the CDR3 reads TGTGCCAGCAGCCAAGAGGTCACTAGGAACACTGAAGCTTTCTTT. Translated: CASSQEVTRNTEAFF.

The V gene is TRBV6-6, the J gene TRBJ2-6; perhaps TRBD2 as D (5 bases). Germline CDR1 MNHNY, CDR2 SVGAGI (reference sequence). The CDR3 runs to 17 residues. Trimming shortened V by 0 bases and J by 4 bases, and 13 bases separated the two germline ends. The CDR3 region is CASSYSESGSGANVLTF. CDR3 DNA: TGTGCCAGCAGTTACTCGGAATCGGGGAGCGGGGCCAACGTCCTGACTTTC.

The genes are TRBV6-6 and TRBJ2-3, with 14 bases that match TRBD2. CDR1 is MNHNY, CDR2 SVGAGI, per germline (reference sequence). After removal of 6 bases from V and 4 bases from J, the junction contained 3 bases not matched to a gene. CDR3 length: 15 amino acids. DNA for the CDR3: TGTGCCAGCAGGAGACTAGCGGGGGGGGCAGATACGCAGTATTTT. Protein sequence: CASRRLAGGADTQYF.

The sample holds a few counts of this clonotype. The V and J genes are TRBV12-3 or TRBV12-4 and TRBJ2-2; TRBD1 might be the D (5 bases). This CDR3 is built from 15 residues. V lost 6 bases to trimming and J lost 5 bases, with 16 bases between them. CDR3 in amino acids: CASRGFADRTGELFF. In DNA form, the CDR3 reads TGTGCCAGCAGGGGGTTCGCCGACAGAACCGGGGAGCTGTTTTTT.